A selection of T cell receptor beta chains follows, all from one sample in a study of PD-1 blockade in mismatch repair-deficient tumors. The assay was immunoSEQ multiplex PCR, and TCRdb's table has in-frame clones only and misses some. The sample records around 100,000 clones, roughly 80% being singletons. The sequencing here drew on peripheral blood, taken about 60 weeks after starting pembrolizumab. The origin of the receptors is an adult with mismatch repair-deficient cancer. Both conserved end residues are part of each CDR3. D genes are given only for firm matches. Expanded clones get a size class; other rows say once, few or many, or leave the size out.

clone_size d_call j_call v_call cdr3_length cdr3_aa
once NA TRBJ1-5 TRBV5-5 15 CASSAVGGSNQPQHF
NA NA TRBJ2-7 TRBV27 12 CASSPGVGEQYF
NA NA TRBJ2-5 TRBV7-9 15 CASSFLAGVTETQYF
once NA TRBJ1-3 TRBV5-4 13 CASSQAGGNTIYF
NA TRBD2 TRBJ2-1 TRBV9 17 CASSPQPRTSGRNEQFF
NA NA TRBJ1-4 TRBV5-1 15 CASSLDGGRNEKLFF
NA NA TRBJ2-7 TRBV6-5 14 CATRPAALSYEQYF
few NA TRBJ1-2 TRBV25-1 11 CASSGGYGYTF
NA NA TRBJ1-2 TRBV6-5 15 CASNPNRGINYGYTF
NA NA TRBJ2-5 TRBV11-3 13 CASSVTSPETQYF
NA NA TRBJ2-2 TRBV6-4 15 CASSVNGENTGELFF
NA TRBD1 TRBJ2-7 TRBV14 16 CASSPRDSRLLGEQYF
NA NA TRBJ2-1 TRBV7-3 14 CASSPGTGDNEQFF
NA NA TRBJ2-1 TRBV11-3 13 CASSLESYNEQFF
NA TRBD2 TRBJ2-7 TRBV4-1 14 CASSLSSGPYEQYF
NA NA TRBJ1-2 TRBV5-1 14 CASSLDTANYGYTF
NA NA TRBJ2-7 TRBV6-1 15 CASSPAHPSSYEQYF
NA NA TRBJ2-2 TRBV30 13 CAWSRANTGELFF
NA NA TRBJ1-1 TRBV16 13 CASSQLLETEAFF
once TRBD1 TRBJ2-2 TRBV25-1 15 CASDTGTANTGELFF
once TRBD2 TRBJ2-2 TRBV12-5 16 CASGLGPAGWTGELFF
once NA TRBJ1-1 TRBV7-3 14 CASSLQGGNTEAFF
NA NA TRBJ1-3 TRBV30 14 CAWSSDRGGNTIYF
NA TRBD1 TRBJ2-6 TRBV5-1 19 CASSLAGTGHRSGANVLTF
NA NA TRBJ2-7 TRBV2 14 CAEARGLGINEQYF
NA NA TRBJ1-3 TRBV7-6 15 CASSLGQLSGNTIYF
NA NA TRBJ1-1 TRBV6-6 12 CASRSANTEAFF
NA TRBD1 TRBJ2-7 TRBV27 15 CASSLSGRGLDEQYF
NA NA TRBJ1-5 TRBV6-6 14 CASSPLGSNQPQHF
NA NA TRBJ2-7 TRBV14 15 CASSQDRGGVYEQYF
NA NA TRBJ2-3 TRBV7-7 15 CASSLGTSSSDTQYF
NA NA TRBJ2-5 TRBV25-1 16 CASSDGKRGRRETQYF
NA TRBD1 TRBJ2-1 TRBV4-2 15 CASSTPGQDYNEQFF